This TCR beta chain was sequenced for a study of identical twins. The germline V gene has CDR1 KGHDR and CDR2 SFDVKD. This CDR3 region has 15 residues. Trimming pared 3 bases from V and 2 bases from J, leaving 12 bases between. TCRdb recomputed calls from the 5' RACE reads with MiXCR, one row per CDR3 protein. Here the sample spans roughly 240,000 distinct CDR3 sequences, 7% being singletons. No donor was unhealthy or non-Caucasian. These data also featured in a second study, about yellow fever vaccine responses in identical twins.

The sequenced sample consisted of memory (CD45RO+) T cells sorted from blood. This receptor was obtained from a woman aged 18-29 years in good health. This chain uses TRBV24-1 with TRBJ2-5; D is possibly TRBD1 (6 bases). CDR3 nucleotides: TGTGCCACCAGTGATAGGGTGAGGGGGCAAGAGACCCAGTACTTC. This encodes CATSDRVRGQETQYF.